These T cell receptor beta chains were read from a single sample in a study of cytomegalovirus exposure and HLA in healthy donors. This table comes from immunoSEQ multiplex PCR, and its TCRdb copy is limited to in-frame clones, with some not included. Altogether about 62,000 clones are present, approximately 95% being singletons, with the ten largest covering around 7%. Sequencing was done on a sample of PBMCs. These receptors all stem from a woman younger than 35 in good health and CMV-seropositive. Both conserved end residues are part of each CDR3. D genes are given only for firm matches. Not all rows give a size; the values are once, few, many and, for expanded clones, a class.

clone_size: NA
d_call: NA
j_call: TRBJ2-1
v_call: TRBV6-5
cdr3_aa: CAVGSPRNEQFF
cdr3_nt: TGTGCCGTGGGGAGTCCCCGAAATGAGCAGTTCTTC

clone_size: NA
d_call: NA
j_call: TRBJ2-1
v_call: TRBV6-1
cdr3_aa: CASSEALRWTGGNEQFF
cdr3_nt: TGTGCCAGCAGTGAAGCGCTTCGCTGGACCGGAGGCAATGAGCAGTTCTTC

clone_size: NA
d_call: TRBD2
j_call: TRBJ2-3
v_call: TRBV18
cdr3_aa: CASSPLPSGGPSVTQYF
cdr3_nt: TGTGCCAGCTCACCACTGCCTAGCGGGGGACCGTCGGTTACGCAGTATTTT

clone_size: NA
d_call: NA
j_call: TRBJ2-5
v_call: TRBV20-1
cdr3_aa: CSATRQGTQYF
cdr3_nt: TGCAGTGCCACCAGGCAGGGAACCCAGTACTTC

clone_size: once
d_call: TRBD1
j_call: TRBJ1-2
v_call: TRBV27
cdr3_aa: CASSPETGNYGYTF
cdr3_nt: TGTGCCAGCAGTCCGGAGACAGGGAACTATGGCTACACCTTC

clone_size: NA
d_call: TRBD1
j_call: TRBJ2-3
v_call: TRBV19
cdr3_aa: CASTPNRGRTDTQYF
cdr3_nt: TGTGCCAGTACCCCAAACAGGGGCCGCACAGATACGCAGTATTTT

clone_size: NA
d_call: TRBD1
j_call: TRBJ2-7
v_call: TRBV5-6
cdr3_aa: CASCRDRGTYEQYF
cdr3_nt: TGTGCCAGCTGCCGGGACAGGGGGACATACGAGCAGTACTTC

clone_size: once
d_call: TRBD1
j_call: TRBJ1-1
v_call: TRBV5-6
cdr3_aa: CASSPRGRVAFF
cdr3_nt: TGTGCCAGCAGCCCAAGGGGGCGCGTAGCTTTCTTT

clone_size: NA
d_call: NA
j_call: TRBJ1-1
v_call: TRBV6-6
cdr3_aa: CASSSRGGGTEAFF
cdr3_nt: TGTGCCAGCAGTTCCCGGGGGGGTGGCACTGAAGCTTTCTTT

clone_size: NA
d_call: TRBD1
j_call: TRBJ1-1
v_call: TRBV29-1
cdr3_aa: CSARGGDRGATEAFF
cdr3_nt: TGCAGCGCAAGGGGTGGGGACAGGGGGGCCACTGAAGCTTTCTTT

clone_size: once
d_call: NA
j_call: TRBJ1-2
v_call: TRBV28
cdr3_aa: CASALYSVGSYGYTF
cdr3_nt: TGTGCCAGCGCTCTTTATTCGGTCGGGAGCTATGGCTACACCTTC

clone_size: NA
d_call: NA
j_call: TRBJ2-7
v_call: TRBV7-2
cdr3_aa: CASSLLGLYEQYF
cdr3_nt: TGTGCCAGCAGCTTGCTGGGGCTCTACGAGCAGTACTTC

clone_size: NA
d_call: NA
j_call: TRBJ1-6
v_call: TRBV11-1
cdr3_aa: CASSLTVKSETPLHF
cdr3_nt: TGTGCCAGCAGCTTAACGGTAAAAAGTGAGACACCCCTCCACTTT

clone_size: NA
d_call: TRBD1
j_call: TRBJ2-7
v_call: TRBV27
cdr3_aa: CASSLTVQGALGEQYF
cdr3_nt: TGTGCCAGCAGTTTAACTGTACAGGGGGCTCTCGGCGAGCAGTACTTC

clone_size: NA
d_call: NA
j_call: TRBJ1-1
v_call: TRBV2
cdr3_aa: CASTTGPPNTEAFF
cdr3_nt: TGTGCCAGCACTACAGGGCCCCCGAACACTGAAGCTTTCTTT

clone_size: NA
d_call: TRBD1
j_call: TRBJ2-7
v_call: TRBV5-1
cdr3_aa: CASTPGQASYEQYF
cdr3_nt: TGCGCCAGCACCCCGGGACAGGCCTCCTACGAGCAGTACTTC

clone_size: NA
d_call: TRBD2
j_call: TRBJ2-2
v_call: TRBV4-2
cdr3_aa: CASSHEGLAGTGELFF
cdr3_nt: TGTGCCAGCAGCCACGAAGGACTAGCGGGTACCGGGGAGCTGTTTTTT

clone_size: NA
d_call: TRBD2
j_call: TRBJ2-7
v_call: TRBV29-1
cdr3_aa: CSVHGGDAYEQYF
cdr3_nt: TGCAGCGTTCACGGGGGGGACGCCTACGAGCAGTACTTC

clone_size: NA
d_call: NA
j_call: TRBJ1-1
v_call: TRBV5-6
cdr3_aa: CASSFPTGHEAFF
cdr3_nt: TGTGCCAGCAGCTTCCCGACCGGACATGAGGCTTTCTTT